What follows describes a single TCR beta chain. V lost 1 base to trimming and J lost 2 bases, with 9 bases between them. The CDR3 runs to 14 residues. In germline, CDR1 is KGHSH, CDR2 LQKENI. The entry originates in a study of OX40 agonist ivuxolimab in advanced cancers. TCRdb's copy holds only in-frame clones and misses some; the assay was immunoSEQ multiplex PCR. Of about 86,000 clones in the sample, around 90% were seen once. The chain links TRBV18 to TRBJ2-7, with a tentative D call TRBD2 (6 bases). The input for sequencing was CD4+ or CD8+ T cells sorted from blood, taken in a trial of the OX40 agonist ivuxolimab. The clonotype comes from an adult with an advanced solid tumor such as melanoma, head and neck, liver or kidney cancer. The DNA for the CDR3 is TGTGCCAGCTCACCACAGGAGGGCACCTACGAGCAGTACTTC. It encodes CASSPQEGTYEQYF.